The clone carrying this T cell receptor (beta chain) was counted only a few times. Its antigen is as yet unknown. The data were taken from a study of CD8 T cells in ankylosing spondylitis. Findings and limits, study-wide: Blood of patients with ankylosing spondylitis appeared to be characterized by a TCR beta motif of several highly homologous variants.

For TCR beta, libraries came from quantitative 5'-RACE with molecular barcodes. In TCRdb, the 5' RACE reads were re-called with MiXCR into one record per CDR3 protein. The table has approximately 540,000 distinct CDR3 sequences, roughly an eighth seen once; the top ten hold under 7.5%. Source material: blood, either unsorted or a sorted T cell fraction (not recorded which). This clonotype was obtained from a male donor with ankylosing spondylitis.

CDR3 amino acids: CASSPRGDQQQFF. In DNA form, the CDR3 reads TGTGCCAGCAGTCCCCGGGGGGACCAACAGCAGTTCTTC. V is TRBV12-3 or TRBV12-4 and J is TRBJ2-1; TRBD2 agrees at 7 bases. CDR3 length: 13 residues. Unmatched junction bases numbered 9, after V lost 5 bases and J lost 11 bases.